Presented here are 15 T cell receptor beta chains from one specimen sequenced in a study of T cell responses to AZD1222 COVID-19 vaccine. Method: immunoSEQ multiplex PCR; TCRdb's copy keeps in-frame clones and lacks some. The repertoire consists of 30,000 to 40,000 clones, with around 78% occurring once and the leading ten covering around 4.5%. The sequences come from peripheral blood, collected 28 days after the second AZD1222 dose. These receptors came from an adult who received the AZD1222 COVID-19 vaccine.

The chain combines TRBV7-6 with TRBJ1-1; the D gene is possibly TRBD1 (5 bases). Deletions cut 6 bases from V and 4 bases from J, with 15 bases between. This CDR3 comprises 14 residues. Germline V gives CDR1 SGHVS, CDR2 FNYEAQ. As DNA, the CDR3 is TGTGCCAGCAGAGAGAGGCATGGGACCACTGAAGCTTTCTTT. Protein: CASRERHGTTEAFF.

CDR3 DNA: TGTGCCAGCAGCCACGGGACACTTAATTCACCCCTCCACTTT. Its protein is CASSHGTLNSPLHF. V gene TRBV7-2 combines with J gene TRBJ1-6; TRBD1 might be the D (6 bases). Per germline, CDR1 SGHTA and CDR2 FQGNSA. The V end lost 5 bases, the J end lost 6 bases, and 11 bases lay between the germline ends. There are 14 residues in the CDR3.

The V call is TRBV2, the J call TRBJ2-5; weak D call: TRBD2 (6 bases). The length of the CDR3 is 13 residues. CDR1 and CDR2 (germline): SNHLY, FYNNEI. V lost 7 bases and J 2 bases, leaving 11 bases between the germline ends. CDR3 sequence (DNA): TGTGCCAGCAAGCCGGGAGCTCAAGAGACCCAGTACTTC. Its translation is CASKPGAQETQYF. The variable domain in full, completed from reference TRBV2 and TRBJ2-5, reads EPEVTQTPSHQVTQMGQEVILRCVPISNHLYFYWYRQILGQKVEFLVSFYNNEISEKSEIFDDQFSVERPDGSNFTLKIRSTKLEDSAMYFCASKPGAQETQYFGPGTRLLVL.

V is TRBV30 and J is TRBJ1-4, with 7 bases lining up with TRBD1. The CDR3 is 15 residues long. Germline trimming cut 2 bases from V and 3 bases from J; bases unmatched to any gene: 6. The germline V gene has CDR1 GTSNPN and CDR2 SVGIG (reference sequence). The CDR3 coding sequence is TGTGCCTGGAGTTCATACAGGGGACCTAATGAAAAACTGTTTTTT. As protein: CAWSSYRGPNEKLFF.

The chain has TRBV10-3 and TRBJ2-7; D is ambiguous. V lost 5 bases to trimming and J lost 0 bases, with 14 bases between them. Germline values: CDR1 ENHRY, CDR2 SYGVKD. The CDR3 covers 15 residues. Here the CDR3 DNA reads TGTGCCATCAGTTATACCCAGACCAGCTCCTACGAGCAGTACTTC. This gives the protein CAISYTQTSSYEQYF.

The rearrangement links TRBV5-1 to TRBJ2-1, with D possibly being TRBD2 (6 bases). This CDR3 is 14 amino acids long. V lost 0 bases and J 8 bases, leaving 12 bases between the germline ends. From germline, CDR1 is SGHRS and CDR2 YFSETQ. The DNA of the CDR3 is TGCGCCAGCAGCTTGGCCCAGGGAGGCGATGAGCAGTTCTTC. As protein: CASSLAQGGDEQFF.

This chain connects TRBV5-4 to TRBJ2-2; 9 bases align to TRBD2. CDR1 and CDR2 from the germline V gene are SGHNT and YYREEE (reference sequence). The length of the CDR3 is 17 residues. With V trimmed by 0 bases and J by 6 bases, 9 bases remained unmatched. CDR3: CASSLARGGGAPGELFF. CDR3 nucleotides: TGTGCCAGCAGCTTGGCCAGAGGCGGGGGGGCCCCCGGGGAGCTGTTTTTT.

CDR3 sequence: CASSPRSPGRVNTEAFF. CDR3 nucleotides: TGTGCCAGCTCACCACGGTCCCCAGGGAGGGTGAACACTGAAGCTTTCTTT. The chain joins TRBV18 to TRBJ1-1, with a possible D match to TRBD1 (5 bases). The CDR3 has 17 amino acids. CDR1 KGHSH and CDR2 LQKENI come from the germline V gene. Deletions cut 1 base from V and 0 bases from J, with 15 bases between.

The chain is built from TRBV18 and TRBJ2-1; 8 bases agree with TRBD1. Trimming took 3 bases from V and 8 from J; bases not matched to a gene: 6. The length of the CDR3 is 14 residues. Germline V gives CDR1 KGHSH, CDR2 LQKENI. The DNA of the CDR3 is TGTGCCAGCTCACCGGGCAGGGGGCGACATGAGCAGTTCTTC. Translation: CASSPGRGRHEQFF.

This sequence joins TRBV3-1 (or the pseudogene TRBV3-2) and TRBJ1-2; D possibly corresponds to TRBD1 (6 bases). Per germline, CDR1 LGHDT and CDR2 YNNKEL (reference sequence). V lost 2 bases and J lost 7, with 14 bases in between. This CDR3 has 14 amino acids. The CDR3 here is CASSQPLGAVGYTF. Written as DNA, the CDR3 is TGTGCCAGCAGCCAACCATTGGGGGCGGTTGGCTACACCTTC.

The CDR3 sequence: CASSLTRTGGGYTF. The CDR3 bases are TGTGCCAGCAGTTTAACCCGGACAGGGGGTGGCTACACCTTC. J is TRBJ1-2 and V is TRBV2, with 10 bases fitting TRBD1. This CDR3 is 14 amino acids long. Germline lookup yields CDR1 SNHLY and CDR2 FYNNEI. V was pared by 5 bases and J by 7 bases, with 7 bases of the junction left unmatched. The full variable domain, in which reference TRBV2 and TRBJ1-2 provide the parts outside the CDR3, is EPEVTQTPSHQVTQMGQEVILRCVPISNHLYFYWYRQILGQKVEFLVSFYNNEISEKSEIFDDQFSVERPDGSNFTLKIRSTKLEDSAMYFCASSLTRTGGGYTFGSGTRLTVV.

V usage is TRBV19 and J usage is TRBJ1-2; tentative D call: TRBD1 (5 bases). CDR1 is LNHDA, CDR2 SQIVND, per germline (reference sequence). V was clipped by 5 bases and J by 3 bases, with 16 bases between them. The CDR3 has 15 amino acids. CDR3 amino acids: CASSARRDLDYGYTF. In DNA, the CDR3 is TGTGCCAGTAGTGCCCGCAGGGATTTAGACTATGGCTACACCTTC. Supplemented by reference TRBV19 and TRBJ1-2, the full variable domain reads DGGITQSPKYLFRKEGQNVTLSCEQNLNHDAMYWYRQDPGQGLRLIYYSQIVNDFQKGDIAEGYSVSREKKESFPLTVTSAQKNPTAFYLCASSARRDLDYGYTFGSGTRLTVV.

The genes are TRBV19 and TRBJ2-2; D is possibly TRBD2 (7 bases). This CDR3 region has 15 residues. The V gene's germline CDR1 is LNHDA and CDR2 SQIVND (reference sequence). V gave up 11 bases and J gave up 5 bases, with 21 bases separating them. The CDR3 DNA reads TGTGCCGTCAGGCGGTCGGGGGGCGGGACCGGGGAGCTGTTTTTT. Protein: CAVRRSGGGTGELFF.

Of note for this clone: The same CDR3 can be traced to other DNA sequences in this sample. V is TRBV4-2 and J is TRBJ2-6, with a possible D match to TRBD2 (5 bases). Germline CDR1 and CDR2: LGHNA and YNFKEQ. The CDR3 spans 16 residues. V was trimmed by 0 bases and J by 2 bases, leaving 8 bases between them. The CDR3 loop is CASSQESGTGANVLTF. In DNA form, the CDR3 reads TGTGCCAGCAGCCAAGAGTCGGGGACTGGGGCCAACGTCCTGACTTTC.

The CDR3 loop is CASQLGPQKTDTQYF. The CDR3 nucleotides are TGTGCCAGCCAGCTGGGCCCACAAAAGACAGATACGCAGTATTTT. The gene calls are TRBV18 and TRBJ2-3; D not certain. V lost 8 bases to trimming and J lost 3 bases, with 18 bases between them. Germline-derived CDR1 and CDR2 are KGHSH and LQKENI. The CDR3 runs to 15 residues.